This TCR beta chain was sequenced in a study of shared T cell receptors in the human thymus. The CDR3 totals 14 residues. Germline trimming cut 4 bases from V and 3 bases from J; bases unmatched to any gene: 5. The germline V gene has CDR1 SGHVS and CDR2 FQNEAQ. The method was immunoSEQ multiplex PCR; TCRdb's version includes in-frame clones alone and lacks a portion of them. Here the sample spans around 67,000 clones, more than 90% being singletons. Sequencing was performed on thymocytes. The receptor was derived from a human donor. The chain joins TRBV7-8 to TRBJ2-7, with TRBD1 identical over 8 bases. The CDR3 loop is CASSWTGNYYEQYF. The CDR3 nucleotides read TGTGCCAGCAGCTGGACAGGGAATTACTACGAGCAGTACTTC.